Presented here are 17 T cell receptor beta chains from one specimen sequenced in a study of cytomegalovirus exposure and HLA in healthy donors. Using immunoSEQ multiplex PCR, the repertoire was profiled, and TCRdb retains in-frame clones only, with some absent. Of around 140,000 clones in the sample, approximately 90% are singletons; the top ten hold 4.5%. The material sequenced was PBMCs. The receptors originated from a young man in good health and CMV-seropositive.

This clone was recorded once. V gene TRBV5-1 combines with J gene TRBJ1-1; D is uncertain. Between the trimmed V and J ends, which lost 2 bases and 0 bases, there was a span of 8 bases. Germline CDR1 reads SGHRS; CDR2 reads YFSETQ. The CDR3 consists of 14 residues. The CDR3 is CASSFTAVNTEAFF. CDR3 nucleotides: TGCGCCAGCAGCTTCACGGCGGTGAACACTGAAGCTTTCTTT.

The chain recombines TRBV9 with TRBJ1-3; D is undetermined. Germline V gene data show CDR1 as SGDLS and CDR2 as YYNGEE. The CDR3 extends over 16 amino acids. The V end lost 0 bases, the J end lost 1 base, and 11 bases lay between the germline ends. The CDR3 is CASSVGATPSGNTIYF. CDR3 DNA sequence: TGTGCCAGCAGCGTAGGGGCGACACCATCTGGAAACACCATATATTTT.

The CDR3 DNA is TGTGCCTGGAGTCCATGGGGAGGGAGAAATAGTGAGCAGTACTTC. Translation gives CAWSPWGGRNSEQYF. The chain is built from TRBV30 and TRBJ2-7; 7 bases match TRBD2. The CDR3 runs 15 residues. Germline V CDR1 and CDR2: GTSNPN, SVGIG (reference sequence). J was trimmed by 7 bases and V by 2 bases; bases with no gene match: 14.

This clone was seen a handful of times. The chain employs TRBV7-9 and TRBJ1-5, with a weak D call TRBD1 (5 bases). Germline-derived CDR1 and CDR2 are SEHNR and FQNEAQ (reference sequence). The CDR3 has 15 residues. Trimming stripped 5 bases from V and 6 bases from J, with 17 bases between. CDR3 residues: CASSPWGGVGQPQHF. In DNA form, the CDR3 reads TGTGCCAGCAGCCCATGGGGCGGAGTGGGTCAGCCCCAGCATTTT.

V is TRBV28 and J is TRBJ1-1; no clear D gene. CDR3 length: 12 amino acids. Germline CDR1 is MDHEN and CDR2 is SYDVKM. V was cut by 5 bases and J by 4 bases, with 8 bases left in between. CDR3 DNA sequence: TGTGCCAGCAGTCCCCGTCGCACTGAAGCTTTCTTT. It encodes CASSPRRTEAFF.

The V gene is TRBV12-5, the J gene TRBJ2-1; tentatively, D is TRBD2 (6 bases). Germline V gives CDR1 LGHNT, CDR2 FRNRAP. V gave up 5 bases and J gave up 0 bases, with 17 bases separating them. This CDR3 is built from 17 residues. CDR3 region: CASGLPEWEDSYNEQFF. In DNA form, the CDR3 reads TGTGCTAGTGGTCTACCGGAGTGGGAGGACTCCTACAATGAGCAGTTCTTC.

The chain joins TRBV5-6 to TRBJ2-2, with D perhaps TRBD1 (6 bases). V shed 4 bases and J shed 6 bases, with 19 bases lying between them. The CDR3 has 16 amino acids. CDR1 and CDR2 from the germline V gene are SGHDT and YYEEEE. The CDR3 DNA is TGTGCCAGCAGCCTACCCAATACAGGGATGGCCGGGGAGCTGTTTTTT. This codes for CASSLPNTGMAGELFF. The whole variable domain, remainder taken from reference TRBV5-6 and TRBJ2-2, is DAGVTQSPTHLIKTRGQQVTLRCSPKSGHDTVSWYQQALGQGPQFIFQYYEEEERQRGNFPDRFSGHQFPNYSSELNVNALLLGDSALYLCASSLPNTGMAGELFFGEGSRLTVL.

This clone was picked up many times. The same CDR3 is also encoded by other DNA sequences in this sample. This chain connects TRBV6-5 to TRBJ1-2; 9 bases map to TRBD1. The CDR3 runs to 13 residues. Germline assignment: CDR1 MNHEY and CDR2 SVGAGI. Trimming cost V 4 bases and J 7 bases; bases outside gene matches: 4. The CDR3 sequence is CASSSTGGSGYTF. The CDR3 region has the DNA TGTGCCAGCAGTTCTACAGGGGGCAGTGGCTACACCTTC.

The chain is built from TRBV10-1 and TRBJ2-7; a weak D match, TRBD1 (5 bases). The germline V and J ends were trimmed by 4 bases and 3 bases, with 10 bases remaining between them. The CDR3 contains 13 residues. Germline V gene lookup returns CDR1 WNHNN and CDR2 SYGVQD (reference sequence). The CDR3 reads CASSGQQDYEQYF. For the CDR3, the DNA is TGCGCCAGCAGTGGACAGCAGGACTACGAGCAGTACTTC.

The CDR3 protein is CASRLLSREQPQHF. For the CDR3, the DNA is TGTGCAAGTCGCTTACTGTCCAGGGAACAGCCCCAGCATTTT. V usage is TRBV12-2 and J usage is TRBJ1-5; TRBD1 reflects the table's D call only, with no check against the DNA. TRBV12-2 is deemed a pseudogene. The CDR3 contains 14 residues.

The chain links TRBV25-1 to TRBJ2-3, with unresolved D. The germline V gene has CDR1 MGHDK and CDR2 SYGVNS. V was cut by 2 bases and J by 2 bases, with 5 bases left in between. CDR3 length equals 13 residues. The CDR3 DNA is TGTGCCAGCAGTGAACAGAACACAGATACGCAGTATTTT. Protein: CASSEQNTDTQYF.

The chain couples TRBV30 to TRBJ2-2; 12 nucleotides match TRBD2. V dropped 0 bases and J dropped 5; count of bases not matched to a gene: 4. The CDR3 runs 16 residues. Germline assignment: CDR1 GTSNPN and CDR2 SVGIG (reference sequence). DNA for the CDR3: TGTGCCTGGAGTGTACTAGCGGGGGGCACTACCGGGGAGCTGTTTTTT. It translates to CAWSVLAGGTTGELFF.

This clone was counted a few times. V is TRBV11-2 and J is TRBJ1-1, with TRBD1 identical over 7 bases. The V and J ends lost 3 bases and 3 bases, in that order; junction bases with no gene match: 16. The CDR3 is 18 amino acids. Germline V CDR1 and CDR2: SGHAT, FQNNGV. The chain's CDR3 is CASSFPTGPRSGDTEAFF. The CDR3 DNA is TGTGCCAGCAGCTTCCCGACAGGGCCACGCTCCGGGGACACTGAAGCTTTCTTT.

V usage is TRBV4-2 and J usage is TRBJ2-5; D perhaps matches TRBD1 (6 bases). The length of the CDR3 is 13 residues. V shed 0 bases and J shed 7 bases, with 9 bases lying between them. Per the germline V gene, CDR1 is LGHNA and CDR2 is YNFKEQ. The CDR3 DNA sequence: TGTGCCAGCAGCCAAGATAGAGGGGGGACCCAGTACTTC. Its protein product is CASSQDRGGTQYF.

The genes are TRBV28 and TRBJ1-4; TRBD1 might be the D (5 bases). CDR3 size: 16 residues. The V end was cut by 1 base, the J end by 3 bases, with 12 bases between. Germline loops: CDR1 MDHEN, CDR2 SYDVKM. This chain's CDR3 is CASSLSQGRPNEKLFF. The CDR3 nucleotides are TGTGCCAGCAGTTTATCTCAGGGTAGGCCTAATGAAAAACTGTTTTTT.

The CDR3 loop is CAWSSRDRGTSPLHF. The CDR3 nucleotides are TGTGCCTGGAGTTCCCGGGACAGGGGTACTTCACCCCTCCACTTT. The chain links TRBV30 to TRBJ1-6, with 10 bases aligning to TRBD1. CDR3 length: 15 amino acids. V was clipped by 2 bases and J by 9 bases; unmatched bases: 7. Germline-derived CDR1 and CDR2 are GTSNPN and SVGIG (reference sequence).

The genes are TRBV5-1 and TRBJ1-1; 9 nucleotides agree with TRBD1. With 3 bases clipped from V and 1 base from J, the junction kept 13 bases outside the gene matches. This CDR3 comprises 18 residues. Looked up from germline, CDR1 is SGHRS and CDR2 is YFSETQ. CDR3 sequence: CASSSLRSGQGTNTEAFF. CDR3 nucleotides: TGCGCCAGCAGCTCCCTGCGGAGCGGACAGGGGACGAACACTGAAGCTTTCTTT.